This entry lists 24 T cell receptor beta chains sequenced from one sample in a study of cytomegalovirus exposure and HLA in healthy donors. The PCR used 60 Vbeta and 13 Jbeta primers. Clones were sequenced by immunoSEQ multiplex PCR, and TCRdb holds only the in-frame ones, with some missing. The listing contains approximately 140,000 clones. Input material: PBMCs. These receptors came from a woman aged 18-29 years in good health and CMV-seronegative.

The rearrangement uses TRBV6-5 and TRBJ2-4; D might be TRBD2 (5 bases). The CDR3 runs 15 residues. Trimming cost V 2 bases and J 3 bases, with 11 bases left between them. The germline gives CDR1 MNHEY, CDR2 SVGAGI. This CDR3 reads CASSYGLAGKNIQYF. DNA for the CDR3: TGTGCCAGCAGTTACGGGCTAGCAGGCAAAAACATTCAGTACTTC.

The chain carries TRBV4-2 and TRBJ2-6; 7 nucleotides match TRBD1. Germline loops: CDR1 LGHNA, CDR2 YNFKEQ. The CDR3 is 18 amino acids. The V gene end was trimmed by 1 base and the J gene end by 0 bases; junction bases not matched to a gene: 6. CDR3: CASSQGVQGNSGANVLTF. The CDR3 region has the DNA TGTGCCAGCAGCCAAGGGGTACAGGGGAACTCTGGGGCCAACGTCCTGACTTTC.

V and J are TRBV4-1 and TRBJ2-1, with 10 bases identical to TRBD1. CDR1 is MGHRA and CDR2 is YSYEKL in the germline V gene. Trimming removed 1 base from V and 7 bases from J; junction bases left unmatched: 10. The CDR3 loop spans 17 amino acids. CDR3 nucleotide sequence: TGCGCCAGCAGCCAAGCTCCGGACAGGGGGACAAAAAATGAGCAGTTCTTC. It yields the protein CASSQAPDRGTKNEQFF.

V usage is TRBV30 and J usage is TRBJ2-1; 7 bases fit TRBD1. The V and J ends lost 3 bases and 1 base, in that order; junction bases with no gene match: 3. The CDR3 extends over 14 amino acids. CDR1 GTSNPN and CDR2 SVGIG come from the germline V gene (reference sequence). The CDR3 bases are TGTGCCTGGAGCAGGGGGTGGTCCTACAATGAGCAGTTCTTC. Translated, it gives CAWSRGWSYNEQFF.

The chain employs TRBV4-2 and TRBJ2-3; 14 bases map to TRBD2. The V gene end was trimmed by 2 bases and the J gene end by 3 bases; junction bases not matched to a gene: 7. This CDR3 region has 18 residues. The germline V gene encodes CDR1 LGHNA and CDR2 YNFKEQ. In DNA form, the CDR3 reads TGTGCCAGCAGCCAAAGGGGGACTAGCGGGAGAAGGACAGATACGCAGTATTTT. Protein product: CASSQRGTSGRRTDTQYF.

The chain uses TRBV7-2 and TRBJ2-3; 10 positions match TRBD2. The CDR3 sequence is 16 residues long. The V segment lost 4 bases and the J segment 3 bases; nucleotides outside the gene matches: 7. Germline V gene lookup returns CDR1 SGHTA and CDR2 FQGNSA. CDR3 residues: CASSSLAGALTDTQYF. CDR3 nucleotides: TGTGCCAGCAGCTCCCTAGCGGGAGCATTGACAGATACGCAGTATTTT.

The chain recombines TRBV5-1 with TRBJ2-3, with D unclear. CDR1 SGHRS and CDR2 YFSETQ come from the germline V gene. The V end was cut by 5 bases, the J end by 4 bases, with 5 bases between. The CDR3 loop spans 11 amino acids. DNA of the CDR3: TGCGCCAGCAGGGAGTCAGATACGCAGTATTTT. It encodes CASRESDTQYF.

The chain links TRBV18 to TRBJ2-7; D unclear. The CDR3 is made up of 14 amino acids. Per germline, CDR1 KGHSH and CDR2 LQKENI. Deletions cut 0 bases from V and 1 base from J, with 7 bases between. For the CDR3, the DNA is TGTGCCAGCTCACCACCTGGCAGATCCTACGAGCAGTACTTC. Residues: CASSPPGRSYEQYF.

The V and J genes are TRBV29-1 and TRBJ2-5, with 7 bases fitting TRBD2. V trimming: 6 bases; J trimming: 2 bases; junction bases outside the gene matches: 3. This CDR3 is 12 amino acids long. Germline CDR1 and CDR2: SQVTM and ANQGSEA. The chain's CDR3 is CSVGRGQETQYF. The DNA of the CDR3 is TGCAGCGTGGGGAGGGGTCAAGAGACCCAGTACTTC.

The chain has TRBV9 and TRBJ2-1; 8 bases fit TRBD2. The CDR3 loop spans 15 amino acids. CDR1 is SGDLS and CDR2 is YYNGEE in the germline V gene. Unmatched junction bases numbered 7, after V lost 3 bases and J lost 5 bases. The CDR3 loop reads CASSADGTRDNEQFF. The CDR3 region has the DNA TGTGCCAGCAGCGCGGACGGGACTAGGGACAATGAGCAGTTCTTC. Full variable domain (outside the CDR3, taken from reference TRBV9 and TRBJ2-1): DSGVTQTPKHLITATGQRVTLRCSPRSGDLSVYWYQQSLDQGLQFLIQYYNGEERAKGNILERFSAQQFPDLHSELNLSSLELGDSALYFCASSADGTRDNEQFFGPGTRLTVL.

The V call is TRBV5-8, the J call TRBJ2-2; 10 positions agree with TRBD2. Germline lookup yields CDR1 SGHTS and CDR2 YDEGEE. The CDR3 extends over 17 amino acids. Unmatched junction bases numbered 7, after V lost 0 bases and J lost 5 bases. The CDR3 region has the DNA TGTGCCAGCAGCTTGGCCCGGACTAGCGGATATACCGGGGAGCTGTTTTTT. This translates into CASSLARTSGYTGELFF.

The rearrangement joins TRBV5-1 to TRBJ1-1, with TRBD1 identical over 9 bases. In germline, CDR1 is SGHRS, CDR2 YFSETQ. V shed 2 bases and J 1 base; nucleotides not matched to a gene: 3. The CDR3 runs to 15 residues. The CDR3 nucleotides are TGCGCCAGCAGCTTACGGGGACAGGGGAACACTGAAGCTTTCTTT. This gives the protein CASSLRGQGNTEAFF.

The chain has TRBV5-1 and TRBJ2-2; 12 positions match TRBD2. This CDR3 comprises 14 residues. Germline V CDR1 and CDR2: SGHRS, YFSETQ. The junction had 2 bases not matched to a gene; V was cut back by 4 bases and J by 7 bases. The chain's CDR3 is CASSPGLAGGELFF. The CDR3 DNA follows: TGCGCCAGCAGCCCGGGACTAGCGGGCGGGGAGCTGTTTTTT.

The V call is TRBV7-8, the J call TRBJ2-7, with a tentative D call TRBD1 (7 bases). Germline values: CDR1 SGHVS, CDR2 FQNEAQ. The CDR3 sequence is 14 residues long. V shed 5 bases and J shed 3 bases, with 14 bases lying between them. CDR3 sequence reads: CASSQGGQNYEQYF. As DNA, the CDR3 is TGTGCCAGCAGCCAGGGGGGACAAAACTACGAGCAGTACTTC. Complete variable domain (other parts from reference TRBV7-8 and TRBJ2-7): GAGVSQSPRYKVAKRGQDVALRCDPISGHVSLFWYQQALGQGPEFLTYFQNEAQLDKSGLPSDRFFAERPEGSVSTLKIQRTQQEDSAVYLCASSQGGQNYEQYFGPGTRLTVT.

The gene calls are TRBV27 and TRBJ1-2; TRBD1 matches at 10 bases. Germline CDR1 MNHEY, CDR2 SMNVEV (reference sequence). The trim removed 4 bases at V and 4 bases at J, leaving 12 bases unmatched. The CDR3 length is 17 residues. This CDR3 is CASSWKAGQGILYGYTF. The CDR3 DNA reads as TGTGCCAGCAGTTGGAAAGCGGGACAGGGGATTCTCTATGGCTACACCTTC.

This chain connects TRBV7-9 to TRBJ2-7; TRBD1 aligns across 8 bases. Losses at the gene ends were 6 bases for V and 5 bases for J; bases not matched to a gene: 9. In germline, CDR1 is SEHNR, CDR2 FQNEAQ (reference sequence). The CDR3 is 14 amino acids. CDR3: CASSFWTGSNEQYF. The CDR3 DNA reads as TGTGCCAGCAGTTTTTGGACAGGGAGTAACGAGCAGTACTTC. Drawing the rest from reference TRBV7-9 and TRBJ2-7, the complete variable domain is DTGVSQNPRHKITKRGQNVTFRCDPISEHNRLYWYRQTLGQGPEFLTYFQNEAQLEKSRLLSDRFSAERPKGSFSTLEIQRTEQGDSAMYLCASSFWTGSNEQYFGPGTRLTVT.

The chain uses TRBV2 and TRBJ1-2; 7 nucleotides line up with TRBD1. The CDR3 extends over 17 amino acids. Per germline, CDR1 SNHLY and CDR2 FYNNEI. V trimming: 4 bases; J trimming: 3 bases; junction bases outside the gene matches: 14. The CDR3 sequence is CASSAGTALIRDYGYTF. The CDR3 coding sequence is TGTGCCAGCAGTGCCGGGACAGCCCTGATTCGAGACTATGGCTACACCTTC.

The chain carries TRBV6-5 and TRBJ2-3; TRBD2 matches at 7 bases. Unmatched junction bases numbered 5, after V lost 0 bases and J lost 2 bases. This CDR3 comprises 16 residues. Germline CDR1 is MNHEY and CDR2 is SVGAGI. CDR3 residues: CASSYSPAGNTDTQYF. The CDR3, as DNA: TGTGCCAGCAGTTACTCCCCAGCGGGGAACACAGATACGCAGTATTTT.

V is TRBV28 and J is TRBJ1-2; unclear D gene. This CDR3 spans 13 amino acids. V lost 5 bases to trimming and J lost 1 base, with 8 bases between them. CDR1 and CDR2 (germline): MDHEN, SYDVKM. CDR3 coding DNA: TGTGCCAGCAGTAGAGACTTTAACTATGGCTACACCTTC. Translation gives CASSRDFNYGYTF.

The V gene is TRBV2, the J gene TRBJ1-4; 9 positions agree with TRBD1. Germline V gene lookup returns CDR1 SNHLY and CDR2 FYNNEI. The ends lost 5 bases at V and 4 bases at J; junction bases unmatched: 11. CDR3 length: 17 amino acids. As DNA, the CDR3 is TGTGCCAGCAGTAGGCGACAGGGGGGAATCCTTAATGAAAAACTGTTTTTT. Translated: CASSRRQGGILNEKLFF.

As concerns this clone: One junction end disagrees with the germline gene, perhaps due to a read error. The genes are TRBV19 and TRBJ2-2; 8 bases agree with TRBD1. Looked up from germline, CDR1 is LNHDA and CDR2 is SQIVND (reference sequence). This CDR3 is 15 amino acids long. The CDR3 DNA sequence: TGTGCCAGTAGTAGACAGGGGACGAATACCGGGGAGCTGTTTTTT. Its translation: CASSRQGTNTGELFF.

The rearrangement joins TRBV11-1 to TRBJ2-3; TRBD2 might be the D (6 bases). The CDR3 extends over 16 amino acids. CDR1 and CDR2 (germline): SGHAT, FQDESV (reference sequence). The V gene lost 5 bases and the J gene lost 0 bases, with 15 bases spanning the gap. For the CDR3, the DNA is TGTGCCAGCAGCGACTCCGAGGGGACTAGCACAGATACGCAGTATTTT. Its protein is CASSDSEGTSTDTQYF.

This rearrangement joins TRBV6-5 to TRBJ2-7, with D tentatively TRBD2 (5 bases). V shed 0 bases and J shed 4 bases, with 10 bases lying between them. Germline V gene sequence: CDR1 MNHEY, CDR2 SVGAGI. The length of the CDR3 is 14 residues. Here the CDR3 DNA reads TGTGCCAGCAGTTACTCGGCCGGAGGATACGAGCAGTACTTC. Its translation: CASSYSAGGYEQYF.

This sequence joins TRBV27 and TRBJ2-5, with 7 bases matching TRBD1. V gave up 3 bases and J gave up 3 bases; unmatched junction bases: 4. Germline CDR1 reads MNHEY; CDR2 reads SMNVEV (reference sequence). CDR3 size: 14 residues. The CDR3 DNA follows: TGTGCCAGCAGTTTTAGGGGGCTAAAAGAGACCCAGTACTTC. Encoded protein: CASSFRGLKETQYF.